These T cell receptor beta chains were read from a single sample in a study of shared clonotypes between healthy human individuals. Method: immunoSEQ multiplex PCR; TCRdb's copy keeps in-frame clones and lacks some. The data contain under 1,100,000 clones, around 75% of them seen just once; the ten biggest clones take up about 1.5%. The sample was memory CD4+ T cells sorted from blood. The origin of the receptors is a man aged 18 to 29 in good health. Each CDR3 is given with its conserved first and last residue. Fields, in order: V gene, J gene, CDR3 protein.

V gene: TRBV5-1; J gene: TRBJ2-7; CDR3 protein: CASSWTPQGAGEQYF
V gene: TRBV19; J gene: TRBJ2-1; CDR3 protein: CASRGTQDNEQFF
V gene: TRBV10-1; J gene: TRBJ1-3; CDR3 protein: CASSDGNTIYF
V gene: TRBV27; J gene: TRBJ2-1; CDR3 protein: CASSPFFTSGSYNEQFF
V gene: TRBV5-1; J gene: TRBJ2-3; CDR3 protein: CASRPGTSGDTQYF
V gene: TRBV14; J gene: TRBJ2-2; CDR3 protein: CASSQVPGTGELFF
V gene: TRBV18; J gene: TRBJ1-3; CDR3 protein: CASSPPQGYSGNTIYF
V gene: TRBV25-1; J gene: TRBJ1-1; CDR3 protein: CASSRQGPTEAFF
V gene: TRBV18; J gene: TRBJ1-1; CDR3 protein: CASSQGSSTEAFF
V gene: TRBV7-2; J gene: TRBJ1-2; CDR3 protein: CASREDSNYGYTF
V gene: TRBV28; J gene: TRBJ2-1; CDR3 protein: CASYSGGIHNEQFF
V gene: TRBV28; J gene: TRBJ1-5; CDR3 protein: CAVRPRGQNQPQHF
V gene: TRBV5-1; J gene: TRBJ2-7; CDR3 protein: CASSLGSSYEQYF
V gene: TRBV10-3; J gene: TRBJ2-5; CDR3 protein: CAISEGVREETQYF
V gene: TRBV15; J gene: TRBJ2-3; CDR3 protein: CATSPTTGQRTDTQYF
V gene: TRBV19; J gene: TRBJ1-6; CDR3 protein: CASRSSSYNSPLHF
V gene: TRBV7-2; J gene: TRBJ2-5; CDR3 protein: CASTNPWSIGETQYF
V gene: TRBV7-2; J gene: TRBJ1-2; CDR3 protein: CASSPLGFYGYTF
V gene: TRBV30; J gene: TRBJ2-5; CDR3 protein: CARGLVGMTQYF
V gene: TRBV7-2; J gene: TRBJ2-5; CDR3 protein: CASTSRTVQETQYF
V gene: TRBV7-8; J gene: TRBJ2-5; CDR3 protein: CASSIRTNLQETQYF
V gene: TRBV6-4; J gene: TRBJ2-2; CDR3 protein: CASRLDPTAGELFF
V gene: TRBV13; J gene: TRBJ2-3; CDR3 protein: CASSLGRRGTDTQYF
V gene: TRBV2; J gene: TRBJ2-1; CDR3 protein: CASRARAGEQFF
V gene: TRBV11-2; J gene: TRBJ2-2; CDR3 protein: CASSLVAGDVTGELFF
V gene: TRBV28; J gene: TRBJ1-3; CDR3 protein: CASRGTGRSGNTIYF